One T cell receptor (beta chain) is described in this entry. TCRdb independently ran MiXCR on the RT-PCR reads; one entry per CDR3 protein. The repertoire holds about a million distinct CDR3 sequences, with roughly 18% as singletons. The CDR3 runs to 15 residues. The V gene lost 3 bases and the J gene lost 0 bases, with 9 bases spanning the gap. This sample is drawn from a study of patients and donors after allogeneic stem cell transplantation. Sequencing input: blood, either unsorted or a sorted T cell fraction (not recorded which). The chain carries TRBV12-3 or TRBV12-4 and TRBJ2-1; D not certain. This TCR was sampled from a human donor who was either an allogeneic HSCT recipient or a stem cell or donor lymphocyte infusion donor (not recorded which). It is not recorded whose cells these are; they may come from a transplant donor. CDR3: CASSFAPLSYNEQFF. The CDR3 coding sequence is TGTGCCAGCAGTTTTGCACCGCTCTCCTACAATGAGCAGTTCTTC.